This T cell receptor beta chain originates from a study of T cells in Graves' hyperthyroidism and ophthalmopathy. Many counts were recorded for this clonotype. Initially, at the first diagnosis of hyperthyroidism and before any ophthalmopathy symptoms, blood was sampled. TCR beta CDR3 region amplification was performed from RNA transcripts. With the HTBI primer set, the TCR CDR3 went through a first round of RT-PCR. TCRdb re-derived calls from the multiplex PCR reads in MiXCR, one entry per CDR3 protein. The table includes fewer than 400,000 distinct CDR3 sequences, about 15% detected once. Between the trimmed V and J ends, which lost 1 base and 7 bases, there was a span of 14 bases. Germline CDR1 SGHAT, CDR2 FQNNGV. There are 15 residues in the CDR3.

Specimen: blood. V usage is TRBV11-2 and J usage is TRBJ2-1; perhaps TRBD2 as D (6 bases). This clonotype was obtained from a woman aged 18-29 years with Graves' hyperthyroidism that later progressed to Graves' ophthalmopathy. The CDR3 region has the DNA TGTGCCAGCAGCTTAGCTGCGGGATTGGCAAATGAGCAGTTCTTC. It yields the protein CASSLAAGLANEQFF.